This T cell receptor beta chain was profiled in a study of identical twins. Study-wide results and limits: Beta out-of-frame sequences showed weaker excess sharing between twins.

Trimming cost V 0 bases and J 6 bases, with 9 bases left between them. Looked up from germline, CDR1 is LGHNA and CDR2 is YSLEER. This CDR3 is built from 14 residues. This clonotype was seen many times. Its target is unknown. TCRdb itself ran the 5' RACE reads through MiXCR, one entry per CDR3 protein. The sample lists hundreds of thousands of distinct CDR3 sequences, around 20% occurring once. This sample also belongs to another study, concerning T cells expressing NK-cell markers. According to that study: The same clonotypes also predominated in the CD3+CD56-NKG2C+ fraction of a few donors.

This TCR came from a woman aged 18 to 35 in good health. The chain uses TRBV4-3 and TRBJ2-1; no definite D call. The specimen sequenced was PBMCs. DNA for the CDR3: TGCGCCAGCAGCCAAGACTCGGTAACCAATGAGCAGTTCTTC. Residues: CASSQDSVTNEQFF.